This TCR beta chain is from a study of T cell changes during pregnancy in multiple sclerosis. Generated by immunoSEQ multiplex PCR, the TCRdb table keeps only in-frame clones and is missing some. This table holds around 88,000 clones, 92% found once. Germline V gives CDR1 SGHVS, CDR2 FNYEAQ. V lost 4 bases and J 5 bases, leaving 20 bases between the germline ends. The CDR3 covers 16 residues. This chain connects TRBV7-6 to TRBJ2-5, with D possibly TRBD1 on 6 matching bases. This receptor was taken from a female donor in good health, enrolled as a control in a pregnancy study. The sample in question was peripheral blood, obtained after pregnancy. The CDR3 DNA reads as TGTGCCAGCAGCTCCCAGACAGGACGAACGCGGGAGACCCAGTACTTC. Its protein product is CASSSQTGRTRETQYF. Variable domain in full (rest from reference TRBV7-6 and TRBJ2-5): GAGVSQSPRYKVTKRGQDVALRCDPISGHVSLYWYRQALGQGPEFLTYFNYEAQQDKSGLPNDRFSAERPEGSISTLTIQRTEQRDSAMYRCASSSQTGRTRETQYFGPGTRLLVL.